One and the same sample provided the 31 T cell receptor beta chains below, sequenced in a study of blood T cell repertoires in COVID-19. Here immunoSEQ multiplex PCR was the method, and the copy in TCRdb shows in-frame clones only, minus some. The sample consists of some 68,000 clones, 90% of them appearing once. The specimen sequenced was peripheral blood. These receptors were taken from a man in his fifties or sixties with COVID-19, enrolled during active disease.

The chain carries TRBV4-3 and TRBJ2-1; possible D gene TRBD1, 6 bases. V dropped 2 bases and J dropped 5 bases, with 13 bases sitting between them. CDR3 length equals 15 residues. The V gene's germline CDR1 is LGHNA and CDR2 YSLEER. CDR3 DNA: TGCGCCAGCAGCCAAAACAGTGGACAGAACAATGAGCAGTTCTTC. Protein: CASSQNSGQNNEQFF.

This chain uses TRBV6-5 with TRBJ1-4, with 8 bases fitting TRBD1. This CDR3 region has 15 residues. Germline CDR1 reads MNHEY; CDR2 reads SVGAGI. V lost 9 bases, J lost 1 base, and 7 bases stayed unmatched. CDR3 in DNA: TGTGCCAGTAAGACAGGGGTAGGAACTAATGAAAAACTGTTTTTT. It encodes CASKTGVGTNEKLFF.

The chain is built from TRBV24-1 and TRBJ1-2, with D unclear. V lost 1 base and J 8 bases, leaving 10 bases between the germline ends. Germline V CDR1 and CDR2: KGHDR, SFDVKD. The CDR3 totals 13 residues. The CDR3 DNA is TGTGCCACCAGTGATTTCAGTGCGGGAGGCTACACCTTC. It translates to CATSDFSAGGYTF.

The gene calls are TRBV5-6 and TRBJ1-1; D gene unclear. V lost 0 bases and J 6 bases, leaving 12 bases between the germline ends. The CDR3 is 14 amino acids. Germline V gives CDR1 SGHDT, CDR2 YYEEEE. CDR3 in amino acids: CASSLEPTAAEAFF. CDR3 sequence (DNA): TGTGCCAGCAGCTTGGAACCAACGGCGGCTGAAGCTTTCTTT.

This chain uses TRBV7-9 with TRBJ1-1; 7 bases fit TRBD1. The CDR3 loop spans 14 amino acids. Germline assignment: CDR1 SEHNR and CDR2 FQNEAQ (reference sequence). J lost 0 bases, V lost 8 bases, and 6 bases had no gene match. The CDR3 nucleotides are TGTGCCAGCTCGAGGGGACAGCTGAACACTGAAGCTTTCTTT. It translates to CASSRGQLNTEAFF.

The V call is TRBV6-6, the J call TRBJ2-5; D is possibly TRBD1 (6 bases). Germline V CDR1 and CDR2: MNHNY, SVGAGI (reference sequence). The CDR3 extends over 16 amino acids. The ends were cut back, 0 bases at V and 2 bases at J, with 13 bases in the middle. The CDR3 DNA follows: TGTGCCAGCAGTTACTCCTCACAGGGCAGTCAAGAGACCCAGTACTTC. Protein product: CASSYSSQGSQETQYF.

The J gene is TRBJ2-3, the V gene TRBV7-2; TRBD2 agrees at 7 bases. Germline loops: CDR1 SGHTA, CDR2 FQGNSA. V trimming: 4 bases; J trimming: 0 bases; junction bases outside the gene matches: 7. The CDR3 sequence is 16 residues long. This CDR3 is CASSSQGLSSTDTQYF. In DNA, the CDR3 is TGTGCCAGCAGCTCCCAGGGACTATCTAGCACAGATACGCAGTATTTT.

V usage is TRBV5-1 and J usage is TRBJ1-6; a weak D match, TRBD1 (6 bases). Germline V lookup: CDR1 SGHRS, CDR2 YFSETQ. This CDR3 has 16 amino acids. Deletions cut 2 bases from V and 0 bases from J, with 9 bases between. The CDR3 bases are TGCGCCAGCAGCTTTACAGGGAGCTCCTATAATTCACCCCTCCACTTT. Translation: CASSFTGSSYNSPLHF. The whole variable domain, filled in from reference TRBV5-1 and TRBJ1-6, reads KAGVTQTPRYLIKTRGQQVTLSCSPISGHRSVSWYQQTPGQGLQFLFEYFSETQRNKGNFPGRFSGRQFSNSRSEMNVSTLELGDSALYLCASSFTGSSYNSPLHFGNGTRLTVT.

CDR3 in amino acids: CASSVPSGRAGEQYF. The CDR3 nucleotides are TGTGCCAGCAGTGTTCCTAGCGGGAGGGCCGGAGAGCAGTACTTC. This chain links TRBV2 with TRBJ2-7, with 12 bases identical to TRBD2. J was trimmed by 7 bases and V by 4 bases; bases with no gene match: 8. This CDR3 is 15 amino acids long. Germline V gene sequence: CDR1 SNHLY, CDR2 FYNNEI.

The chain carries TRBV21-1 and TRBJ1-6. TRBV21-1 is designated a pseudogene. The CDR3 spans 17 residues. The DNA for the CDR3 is TGTGCCAGCACCCCGTTCGCCGGGAAGGAGGAGAATTCACCCCTCCACTTT. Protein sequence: CASTPFAGKEENSPLHF.

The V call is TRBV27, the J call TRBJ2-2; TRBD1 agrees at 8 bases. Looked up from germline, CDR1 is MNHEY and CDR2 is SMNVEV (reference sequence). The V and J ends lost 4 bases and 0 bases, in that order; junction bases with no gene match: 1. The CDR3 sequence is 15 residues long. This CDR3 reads CASSWDRTNTGELFF. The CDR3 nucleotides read TGTGCCAGCAGTTGGGACAGGACGAACACCGGGGAGCTGTTTTTT.

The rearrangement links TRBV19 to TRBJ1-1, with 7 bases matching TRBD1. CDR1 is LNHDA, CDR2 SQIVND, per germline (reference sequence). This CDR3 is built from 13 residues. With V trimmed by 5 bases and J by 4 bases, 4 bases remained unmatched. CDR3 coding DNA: TGTGCCAGTAGTCGACAGGGAGTCACTGAAGCTTTCTTT. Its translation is CASSRQGVTEAFF. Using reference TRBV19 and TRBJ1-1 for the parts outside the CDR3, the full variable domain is DGGITQSPKYLFRKEGQNVTLSCEQNLNHDAMYWYRQDPGQGLRLIYYSQIVNDFQKGDIAEGYSVSREKKESFPLTVTSAQKNPTAFYLCASSRQGVTEAFFGQGTRLTVV.

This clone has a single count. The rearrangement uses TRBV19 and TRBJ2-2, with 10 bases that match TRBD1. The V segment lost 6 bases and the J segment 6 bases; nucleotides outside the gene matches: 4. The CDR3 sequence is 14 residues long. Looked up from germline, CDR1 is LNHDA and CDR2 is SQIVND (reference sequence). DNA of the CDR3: TGTGCCAGTAGAGGGACAGGGGCCGCCGGGGAGCTGTTTTTT. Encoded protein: CASRGTGAAGELFF.

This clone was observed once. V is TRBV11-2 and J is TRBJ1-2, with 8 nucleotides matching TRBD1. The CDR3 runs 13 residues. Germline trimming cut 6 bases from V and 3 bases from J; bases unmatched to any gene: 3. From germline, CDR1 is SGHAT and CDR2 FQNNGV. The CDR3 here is CASSPDRDYGYTF. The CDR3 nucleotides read TGTGCCAGCAGTCCGGACAGGGACTATGGCTACACCTTC.

The CDR3 region is CASSVDSLAGGLTGELFF. The CDR3 region has the DNA TGTGCCAGCAGCGTCGACAGCCTAGCGGGAGGACTCACCGGGGAGCTGTTTTTT. This chain connects TRBV9 to TRBJ2-2, with TRBD2 matching 11 bases. This CDR3 contains 18 residues. Trimming at V came to 2 bases and at J to 4 bases, leaving 10 bases not matched to a gene. The germline V gene encodes CDR1 SGDLS and CDR2 YYNGEE.

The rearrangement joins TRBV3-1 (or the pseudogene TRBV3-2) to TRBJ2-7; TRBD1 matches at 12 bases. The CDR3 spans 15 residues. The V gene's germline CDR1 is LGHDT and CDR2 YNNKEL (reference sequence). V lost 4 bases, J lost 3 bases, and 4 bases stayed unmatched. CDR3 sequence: CASSRGTGGFYEQYF. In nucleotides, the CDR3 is TGTGCCAGCAGCCGAGGGACAGGGGGCTTCTACGAGCAGTACTTC.

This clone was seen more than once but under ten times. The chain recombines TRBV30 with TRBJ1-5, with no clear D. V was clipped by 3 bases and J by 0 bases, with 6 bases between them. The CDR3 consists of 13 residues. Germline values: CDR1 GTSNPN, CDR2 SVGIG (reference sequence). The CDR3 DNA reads TGTGCCTGGAGGGCAGATAGCAATCAGCCCCAGCATTTT. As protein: CAWRADSNQPQHF.

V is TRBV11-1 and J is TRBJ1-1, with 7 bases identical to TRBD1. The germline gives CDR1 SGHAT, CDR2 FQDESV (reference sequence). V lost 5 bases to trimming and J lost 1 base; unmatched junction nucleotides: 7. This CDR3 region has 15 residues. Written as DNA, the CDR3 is TGTGCCAGCAGCATTAGGACAGGATCGAACACTGAAGCTTTCTTT. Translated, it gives CASSIRTGSNTEAFF.

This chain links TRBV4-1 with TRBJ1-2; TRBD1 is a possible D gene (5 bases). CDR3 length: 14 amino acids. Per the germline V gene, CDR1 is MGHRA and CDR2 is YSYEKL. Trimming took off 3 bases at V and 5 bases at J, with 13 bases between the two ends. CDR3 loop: CASSHPGVRYGYTF. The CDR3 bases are TGCGCCAGCAGCCACCCGGGGGTGAGGTATGGCTACACCTTC.

The CDR3 coding sequence is TGTGCCAGCAGTTTATTATTGGGCAGAGGAAACACCATATATTTT. Residues: CASSLLLGRGNTIYF. The chain is built from TRBV28 and TRBJ1-3; D is ambiguous. Germline V lookup: CDR1 MDHEN, CDR2 SYDVKM. The CDR3 totals 15 residues. Trimming removed 1 base at V and 4 bases at J, with 11 bases between. Drawing the rest from reference TRBV28 and TRBJ1-3, the complete variable domain is DVKVTQSSRYLVKRTGEKVFLECVQDMDHENMFWYRQDPGLGLRLIYFSYDVKMKEKGDIPEGYSVSREKKERFSLILESASTNQTSMYLCASSLLLGRGNTIYFGEGSWLTVV.

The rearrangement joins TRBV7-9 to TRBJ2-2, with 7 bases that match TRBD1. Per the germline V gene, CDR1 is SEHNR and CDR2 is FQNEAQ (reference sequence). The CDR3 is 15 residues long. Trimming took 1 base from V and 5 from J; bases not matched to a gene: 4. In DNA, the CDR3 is TGTGCCAGCAGCTTAGGTACAGGGGAAACCGGGGAGCTGTTTTTT. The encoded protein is CASSLGTGETGELFF.

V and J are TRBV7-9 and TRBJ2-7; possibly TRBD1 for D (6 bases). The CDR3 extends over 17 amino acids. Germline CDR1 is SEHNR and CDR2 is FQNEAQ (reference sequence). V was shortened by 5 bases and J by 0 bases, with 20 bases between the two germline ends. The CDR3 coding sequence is TGTGCCAGCAGCCCCTTAGGGGGTCGCGGCGGCTCCTACGAGCAGTACTTC. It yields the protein CASSPLGGRGGSYEQYF.

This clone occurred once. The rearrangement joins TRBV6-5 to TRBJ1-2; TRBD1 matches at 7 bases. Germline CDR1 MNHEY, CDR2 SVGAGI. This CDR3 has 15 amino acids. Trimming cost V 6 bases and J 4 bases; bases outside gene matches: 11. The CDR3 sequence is CASSDRVGTSYGYTF. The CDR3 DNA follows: TGTGCCAGCAGCGACAGGGTAGGCACTTCCTATGGCTACACCTTC.

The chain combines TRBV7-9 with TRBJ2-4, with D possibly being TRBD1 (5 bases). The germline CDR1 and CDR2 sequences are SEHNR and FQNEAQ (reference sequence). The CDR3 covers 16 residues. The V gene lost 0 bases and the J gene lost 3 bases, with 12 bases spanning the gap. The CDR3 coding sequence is TGTGCCAGCAGCTTAGCGGGGCAGGGTGTCAAAAACATTCAGTACTTC. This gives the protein CASSLAGQGVKNIQYF.

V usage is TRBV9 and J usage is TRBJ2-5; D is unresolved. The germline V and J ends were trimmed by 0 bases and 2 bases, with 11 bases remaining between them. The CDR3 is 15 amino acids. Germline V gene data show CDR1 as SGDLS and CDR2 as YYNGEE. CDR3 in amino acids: CASSVDQTIQETQYF. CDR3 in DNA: TGTGCCAGCAGCGTAGACCAGACAATACAAGAGACCCAGTACTTC.

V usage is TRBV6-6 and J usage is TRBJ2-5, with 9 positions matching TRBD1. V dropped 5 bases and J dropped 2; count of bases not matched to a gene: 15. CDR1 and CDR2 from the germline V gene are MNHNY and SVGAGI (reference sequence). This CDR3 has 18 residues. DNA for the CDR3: TGTGCCAGCAGTCTACGGGGTCCCGGGACAGGGTGGCAAGAGACCCAGTACTTC. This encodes CASSLRGPGTGWQETQYF.

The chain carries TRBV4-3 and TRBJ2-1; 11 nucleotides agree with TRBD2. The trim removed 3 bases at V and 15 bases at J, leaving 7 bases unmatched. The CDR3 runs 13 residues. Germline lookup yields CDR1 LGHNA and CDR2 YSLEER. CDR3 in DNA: TGCGCCAGCAGCCATACTAGCGGGAGCCACCGGTTCTTC. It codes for CASSHTSGSHRFF.

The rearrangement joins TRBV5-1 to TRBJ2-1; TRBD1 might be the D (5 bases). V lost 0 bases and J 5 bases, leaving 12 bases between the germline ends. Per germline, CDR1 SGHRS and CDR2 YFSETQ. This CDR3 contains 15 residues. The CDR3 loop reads CASSLVVQGNNEQFF. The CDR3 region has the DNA TGCGCCAGCAGCTTGGTGGTGCAGGGTAACAATGAGCAGTTCTTC. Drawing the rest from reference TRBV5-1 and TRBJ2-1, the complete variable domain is KAGVTQTPRYLIKTRGQQVTLSCSPISGHRSVSWYQQTPGQGLQFLFEYFSETQRNKGNFPGRFSGRQFSNSRSEMNVSTLELGDSALYLCASSLVVQGNNEQFFGPGTRLTVL.

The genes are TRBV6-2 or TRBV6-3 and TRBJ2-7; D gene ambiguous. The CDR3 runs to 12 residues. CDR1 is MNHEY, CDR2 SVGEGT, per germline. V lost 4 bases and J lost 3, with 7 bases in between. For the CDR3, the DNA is TGTGCCAGCAGTTGGGCAGGCTACGAGCAGTACTTC. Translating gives CASSWAGYEQYF.

CDR3 bases: TGTGCCAGCAGTGAAGCGGGGGGGGGCCTCGATGGCTACACCTTC. It yields the protein CASSEAGGGLDGYTF. V gene TRBV2 combines with J gene TRBJ1-2; the D gene is possibly TRBD1 (6 bases). Germline V gene sequence: CDR1 SNHLY, CDR2 FYNNEI. The V end lost 0 bases, the J end lost 6 bases, and 14 bases lay between the germline ends. The CDR3 is made up of 15 amino acids.

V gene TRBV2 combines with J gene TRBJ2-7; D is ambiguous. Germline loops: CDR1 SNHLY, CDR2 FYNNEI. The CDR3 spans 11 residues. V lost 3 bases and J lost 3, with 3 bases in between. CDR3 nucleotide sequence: TGTGCCAGCAGTGACAGCTACGAGCAGTACTTC. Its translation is CASSDSYEQYF.